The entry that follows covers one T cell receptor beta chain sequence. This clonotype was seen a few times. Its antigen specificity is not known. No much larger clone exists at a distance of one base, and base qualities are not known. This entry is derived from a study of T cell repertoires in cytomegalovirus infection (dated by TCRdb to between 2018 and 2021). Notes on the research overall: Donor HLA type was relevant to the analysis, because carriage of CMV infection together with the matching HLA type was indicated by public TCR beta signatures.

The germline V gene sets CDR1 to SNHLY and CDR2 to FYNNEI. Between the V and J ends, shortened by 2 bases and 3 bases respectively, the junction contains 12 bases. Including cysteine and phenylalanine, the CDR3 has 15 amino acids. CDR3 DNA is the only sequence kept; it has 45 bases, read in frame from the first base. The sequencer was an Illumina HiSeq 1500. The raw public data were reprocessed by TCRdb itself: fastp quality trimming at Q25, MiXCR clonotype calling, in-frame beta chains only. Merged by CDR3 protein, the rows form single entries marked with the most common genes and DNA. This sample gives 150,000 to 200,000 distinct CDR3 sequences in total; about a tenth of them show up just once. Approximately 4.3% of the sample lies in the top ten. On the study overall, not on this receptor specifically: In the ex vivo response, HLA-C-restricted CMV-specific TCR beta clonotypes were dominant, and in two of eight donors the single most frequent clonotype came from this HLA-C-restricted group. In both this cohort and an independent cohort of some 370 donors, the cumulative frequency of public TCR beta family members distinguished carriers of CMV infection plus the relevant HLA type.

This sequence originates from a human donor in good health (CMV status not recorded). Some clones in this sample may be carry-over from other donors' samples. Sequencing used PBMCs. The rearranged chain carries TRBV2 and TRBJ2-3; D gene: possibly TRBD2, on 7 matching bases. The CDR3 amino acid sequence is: CASSEFGGRTDTQYF. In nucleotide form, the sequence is TGTGCCAGCAGTGAATTCGGGGGGCGAACAGATACGCAGTATTTT.